The 21 T cell receptor beta chains in this list originate from one sample, sequenced in a study of cytomegalovirus exposure and HLA in healthy donors. The PCR used 60 Vbeta and 13 Jbeta primers. Data came from immunoSEQ multiplex PCR; TCRdb stores just in-frame clones and leaves some out. This sample has 150,000 to 200,000 clones; 70% to 90% occur once, and the top ten carry about 2%. Sequenced sample: PBMCs. The receptors here all came from a man aged 18 to 29 in good health and CMV-seropositive.

This chain links TRBV15 with TRBJ1-3; D perhaps matches TRBD1 (5 bases). V lost 5 bases and J 1 base, leaving 9 bases between the germline ends. This CDR3 comprises 14 residues. Germline V gives CDR1 LNHNV, CDR2 YYDKDF (reference sequence). In DNA form, the CDR3 reads TGTGCCACCAGCGGTCCAGGGTCTGGAAACACCATATATTTT. Its protein is CATSGPGSGNTIYF.

The chain employs TRBV6-1 and TRBJ1-4; tentative D call: TRBD1 (6 bases). V lost 4 bases, J lost 8 bases, and 14 bases lay in between. Germline loops: CDR1 MNHNS, CDR2 SASEGT. The CDR3 loop spans 14 amino acids. As DNA, the CDR3 is TGTGCCAGCAGTGTAGGACAGCCTTGGGAAAAACTGTTTTTT. Protein: CASSVGQPWEKLFF.

The V gene is TRBV27, the J gene TRBJ1-2; D possibly corresponds to TRBD1 (5 bases). The V end was cut by 3 bases, the J end by 9 bases, with 14 bases between. The CDR3 is 13 residues long. CDR1 MNHEY and CDR2 SMNVEV come from the germline V gene (reference sequence). This CDR3 reads CASSFAGTERYTF. The CDR3 DNA follows: TGTGCCAGCAGTTTCGCGGGGACCGAGCGCTACACCTTC.

The chain has TRBV6-1 and TRBJ1-2; 7 bases line up with TRBD1. This CDR3 is built from 13 residues. Germline V lookup: CDR1 MNHNS, CDR2 SASEGT. The V and J ends lost 8 bases and 6 bases, in that order; junction bases with no gene match: 9. CDR3 amino acids: CASAGFQGDGYTF. CDR3 nucleotides: TGTGCCAGCGCGGGCTTTCAGGGGGATGGCTACACCTTC.

J is TRBJ2-7 and V is TRBV4-3; D is perhaps TRBD2 (5 bases). Trimming took off 0 bases at V and 2 bases at J, with 8 bases between the two ends. Germline lookup yields CDR1 LGHNA and CDR2 YSLEER. The CDR3 length is 14 residues. The CDR3 loop is CASSQDRRTYEQYF. CDR3 bases: TGCGCCAGCAGCCAAGACAGGAGGACCTACGAGCAGTACTTC.

The V and J genes are TRBV6-6 and TRBJ1-6; 12 nucleotides agree with TRBD1. The CDR3 covers 14 residues. Trimming at V came to 11 bases and at J to 9 bases, leaving 8 bases not matched to a gene. Per the germline V gene, CDR1 is MNHNY and CDR2 is SVGAGI (reference sequence). Here the CDR3 reads CAGTGGGNGSPLHF. The CDR3 nucleotides read TGTGCCGGGACAGGGGGCGGGAATGGTTCACCCCTCCACTTT.

The J gene is TRBJ1-3, the V gene TRBV13; no firm D call. Trimming removed 3 bases from V and 3 bases from J, with 12 bases in between. The CDR3 sequence is 15 residues long. Germline loops: CDR1 PRHDT, CDR2 FYEKMQ (reference sequence). CDR3: CASSLGRASGNTIYF. The CDR3 coding sequence is TGTGCCAGCAGCTTGGGGAGGGCAAGTGGAAACACCATATATTTT.

The V call is TRBV15, the J call TRBJ2-1, with D possibly being TRBD2 (6 bases). Germline-derived CDR1 and CDR2 are LNHNV and YYDKDF (reference sequence). There are 13 residues in the CDR3. Trimming removed 8 bases at V and 0 bases at J, with 8 bases between. DNA of the CDR3: TGTGCCACCGCGGGGAGCTCCTACAATGAGCAGTTCTTC. This gives the protein CATAGSSYNEQFF.

This sequence joins TRBV7-9 and TRBJ2-3; weak D call: TRBD2 (5 bases). Germline values: CDR1 SEHNR, CDR2 FQNEAQ (reference sequence). This CDR3 has 15 amino acids. V gave up 4 bases and J gave up 0 bases, with 11 bases separating them. The CDR3 DNA reads TGTGCCAGCAGCTCCTCGGGAATAAGCACAGATACGCAGTATTTT. The encoded protein is CASSSSGISTDTQYF. The full variable domain, rest sourced from reference TRBV7-9 and TRBJ2-3, is DTGVSQNPRHKITKRGQNVTFRCDPISEHNRLYWYRQTLGQGPEFLTYFQNEAQLEKSRLLSDRFSAERPKGSFSTLEIQRTEQGDSAMYLCASSSSGISTDTQYFGPGTRLTVL.

The rearrangement joins TRBV7-2 to TRBJ2-3; no clear D. CDR1 and CDR2 from the germline V gene are SGHTA and FQGNSA. This CDR3 is built from 12 residues. V lost 5 bases to trimming and J lost 2 bases, with 5 bases between them. This chain's CDR3 is CASSPDTDTQYF. DNA for the CDR3: TGTGCCAGCAGCCCAGACACAGATACGCAGTATTTT.

The J gene is TRBJ2-5, the V gene TRBV18; 14 positions match TRBD2. The trim removed 3 bases at V and 4 bases at J, leaving 4 bases unmatched. This CDR3 is built from 16 residues. The germline V gene has CDR1 KGHSH and CDR2 LQKENI. For the CDR3, the DNA is TGTGCCAGCTCACCTGGAGGGACTAGCGGGGGAGAGACCCAGTACTTC. Its protein product is CASSPGGTSGGETQYF. The complete variable domain, with remaining parts taken from reference TRBV18 and TRBJ2-5, reads NAGVMQNPRHLVRRRGQEARLRCSPMKGHSHVYWYRQLPEEGLKFMVYLQKENIIDESGMPKERFSAEFPKEGPSILRIQQVVRGDSAAYFCASSPGGTSGGETQYFGPGTRLLVL.

The chain combines TRBV6-5 with TRBJ2-7, with TRBD1 matching 9 bases. Germline V lookup: CDR1 MNHEY, CDR2 SVGAGI. With V trimmed by 0 bases and J by 5 bases, 2 bases remained unmatched. The CDR3 spans 14 residues. CDR3 loop: CASSYSNRGHEQYF. CDR3 nucleotides: TGTGCCAGCAGTTACTCGAACAGGGGGCACGAGCAGTACTTC.

The chain uses TRBV5-6 and TRBJ2-5; TRBD2 matches 7 bases. Trimming at V came to 2 bases and at J to 5 bases, leaving 9 bases not matched to a gene. CDR1 SGHDT and CDR2 YYEEEE come from the germline V gene. This CDR3 spans 15 amino acids. In nucleotides, the CDR3 is TGTGCCAGCAGCTTTATCAGCGGGGCTCGGGAGACCCAGTACTTC. Amino acids: CASSFISGARETQYF.

This chain uses TRBV6-1 with TRBJ2-1; 7 bases are shared with TRBD2. Germline V gene lookup returns CDR1 MNHNS and CDR2 SASEGT. The CDR3 runs to 15 residues. After removal of 7 bases from V and 4 bases from J, the junction contained 10 bases not matched to a gene. The CDR3 nucleotides read TGTGCCAGCAAAATGGCCAGCGGGGTGTACAATGAGCAGTTCTTC. It is translated as CASKMASGVYNEQFF.

The rearrangement links TRBV6-1 to TRBJ1-5; D is unresolved. Germline values: CDR1 MNHNS, CDR2 SASEGT. V was clipped by 2 bases and J by 6 bases, with 17 bases between them. This CDR3 region has 16 residues. The DNA for the CDR3 is TGTGCCAGCAGTGAACCTCGGGTGATGAGCGGTCAGCCCCAGCATTTT. This gives the protein CASSEPRVMSGQPQHF.

This sequence joins TRBV11-2 and TRBJ2-2, with 11 nucleotides matching TRBD2. The germline gives CDR1 SGHAT, CDR2 FQNNGV. The ends lost 1 base at V and 2 bases at J; junction bases unmatched: 6. The CDR3 has 18 residues. The CDR3 nucleotides are TGTGCCAGCAGCTTAGTGGCTAGCGGGGGGATAAACACCGGGGAGCTGTTTTTT. Encoded protein: CASSLVASGGINTGELFF. The whole variable domain, remainder taken from reference TRBV11-2 and TRBJ2-2, is EAGVAQSPRYKIIEKRQSVAFWCNPISGHATLYWYQQILGQGPKLLIQFQNNGVVDDSQLPKDRFSAERLKGVDSTLKIQPAKLEDSAVYLCASSLVASGGINTGELFFGEGSRLTVL.

The chain recombines TRBV4-3 with TRBJ2-5; the match to TRBD2 covers 8 bases. The better agreement between TRBJ2-7 and the DNA end casts doubt on the J call. The CDR3 sequence is 15 residues long. Germline V gene sequence: CDR1 LGHNA, CDR2 YSLEER. Here the CDR3 DNA reads TGCGCCAGCAGCCAAGCTTTAGCGGGGACCTACGAGCAGTACTTC. It specifies CASSQALAGTYEQYF.

The J gene is TRBJ2-7, the V gene TRBV9, with D unclear. V was pared by 0 bases and J by 3 bases, with 7 bases between. The CDR3 sequence is 13 residues long. The germline gives CDR1 SGDLS, CDR2 YYNGEE. CDR3 nucleotides: TGTGCCAGCAGCGTAGAACACAGCTACGAGCAGTACTTC. Translation gives CASSVEHSYEQYF.

The chain employs TRBV4-2 and TRBJ2-1, with TRBD1 matching 9 bases. Germline CDR1 LGHNA, CDR2 YNFKEQ. The CDR3 has 16 amino acids. V lost 1 base, J lost 4 bases, and 5 bases stayed unmatched. The CDR3 sequence is CASSQGAGQGYNEQFF. In nucleotides, the CDR3 is TGTGCCAGCAGCCAAGGGGCCGGACAGGGGTACAATGAGCAGTTCTTC.

J is TRBJ2-7 and V is TRBV7-2, with D possibly being TRBD1 (5 bases). Trimming stripped 3 bases from V and 3 bases from J, with 12 bases between. CDR1 SGHTA and CDR2 FQGNSA come from the germline V gene. The CDR3 loop spans 14 amino acids. The CDR3 sequence is CASSLGQGVYEQYF. CDR3 bases: TGTGCCAGCAGCTTGGGCCAAGGGGTCTACGAGCAGTACTTC.

V and J are TRBV28 and TRBJ1-4; 11 nucleotides line up with TRBD1. CDR3 size: 15 residues. Trimming at V came to 7 bases and at J to 7 bases, leaving 8 bases not matched to a gene. CDR1 and CDR2 from the germline V gene are MDHEN and SYDVKM. CDR3 coding DNA: TGTGCCAGCACCCGGTCAGGGACAGGGGGTGAAAAACTGTTTTTT. This sequence encodes CASTRSGTGGEKLFF.